These T cell receptor beta chains were read from a single sample in a study of blood T cell repertoires in COVID-19. Here immunoSEQ multiplex PCR was the method, and the copy in TCRdb shows in-frame clones only, minus some. This sample yields 200,000 or so clones, of which 80% to 85% are seen a single time; under 7.5% belongs to the top ten. Sequencing was done on a sample of peripheral blood. The receptors shown here come from a woman aged 40 to 55 with acute or convalescent COVID-19. Both conserved end residues are part of each CDR3. The order of the fields is V gene, clone size, J gene, D gene, CDR3 DNA, CDR3 protein. D genes are given only for firm matches. Clone size is stated in some rows and not others, as once, few, many or a class when expanded.

>TRBV3-1/TRBV3-2|-|TRBJ2-5|-
TGTGCCAGCACCCGTGGCATACAAGAGACCCAGTACTTC
CASTRGIQETQYF
>TRBV27|-|TRBJ2-3|TRBD2
TGTGCCAGCAGTTTATTGCTAGCGGGGGGGACGGGAGATACGCAGTATTTT
CASSLLLAGGTGDTQYF
>TRBV2|many|TRBJ1-3|-
TGTGCCAGCAGCTTCTCCCTCTCTGGAAACACCATATATTTT
CASSFSLSGNTIYF
>TRBV11-2|-|TRBJ1-2|TRBD1
TGTGCCAGCAGCTTAGACCTCAGGGGGCCTAACTATGGCTACACCTTC
CASSLDLRGPNYGYTF
>TRBV27|few|TRBJ1-2|TRBD1
TGTGCCAGCAGAACCGGGACAGGGGGAGGTGGCTACACCTTC
CASRTGTGGGGYTF
>TRBV30|-|TRBJ1-4|TRBD1
TGTGCCTGGACTCAGAAGGGGGCGGCTAATGAAAAACTGTTTTTT
CAWTQKGAANEKLFF
>TRBV30|-|TRBJ2-5|TRBD1
TGTGCCTGGAGACAGGGGTCTTTGGAGACCCAGTACTTC
CAWRQGSLETQYF
>TRBV7-2|-|TRBJ1-6|-
TGTGCCAGCAGCTTGGGACATCCGAGCTCCTATAATTCACCCCTCCACTTT
CASSLGHPSSYNSPLHF
>TRBV28|few|TRBJ1-1|-
TGTGCCAGCAGTTACCCCCGGCCAGGATGGAACACTGAAGCTTTCTTT
CASSYPRPGWNTEAFF
>TRBV28|-|TRBJ1-5|TRBD1
TGTGCCGTCAGTTCCGGGACAGGGGGCGGTAAGCCCCAGCATTTT
CAVSSGTGGGKPQHF
>TRBV7-2|-|TRBJ1-6|-
TGTGCCAGCCGTAGCGGGACCACCTCACCCCTCCACTTT
CASRSGTTSPLHF
>TRBV19|-|TRBJ1-3|TRBD1
TGTGCCAGTAGTTCTGGACAGGGAACCTTGAGCTCTGGAAACACCATATATTTT
CASSSGQGTLSSGNTIYF